This paragraph reports one TCR beta chain. CDR1 is MNHEY, CDR2 SMNVEV, per germline (reference sequence). This CDR3 has 13 amino acids. V trimming: 5 bases; J trimming: 4 bases; junction bases outside the gene matches: 1. The data belong to a study of cytomegalovirus exposure and HLA in healthy donors. With 60 Vbeta and 13 Jbeta primers, the PCR was carried out. Sequencing used immunoSEQ multiplex PCR; TCRdb keeps in-frame clones, though not all of them. This table holds about 180,000 clones, roughly 80% found once. The J gene is TRBJ2-7, the V gene TRBV27; 11 bases are shared with TRBD1. The origin of this receptor is a man aged 25-40 years in good health and CMV-seropositive. The sequencing input was PBMCs. The DNA for the CDR3 is TGTGCCAGCAGTAGGGACAGGGGGTACGAGCAGTACTTC. It codes for CASSRDRGYEQYF.